This entry lists 8 T cell receptor beta chains sequenced from one sample in a study of T cells after yellow fever vaccination. TCRdb redid the calling of the 5' RACE reads with MiXCR, one entry per CDR3 protein. Of 360,000 or so distinct CDR3 sequences listed, roughly 12% were seen once; the top ten hold roughly a sixth. The sample in question was PBMCs, obtained on the day of the first yellow fever vaccination. These receptors all stem from a man younger than 35 who received the YFV17D yellow fever vaccine.

This clonotype has a handful of counts. CDR3 protein: CASSVGRDYEQYF. CDR3 bases: TGTGCCAGCAGCGTAGGACGGGACTACGAGCAGTACTTC. The chain joins TRBV7-2 to TRBJ2-7, with D possibly being TRBD2 (5 bases). Trimming cost V 5 bases and J 3 bases, with 11 bases left between them. There are 13 residues in the CDR3. Germline CDR1 SGHTA, CDR2 FQGNSA.

This chain connects TRBV7-9 to TRBJ1-5; 10 bases fit TRBD1. Germline CDR1 reads SEHNR; CDR2 reads FQNEAQ (reference sequence). The CDR3 contains 17 residues. Germline trimming cut 0 bases from V and 5 bases from J; bases unmatched to any gene: 7. The CDR3 DNA reads TGTGCCAGCAGCTTAGCGGTAGGGGACAGGGGCGATCAGCCCCAGCATTTT. Its protein is CASSLAVGDRGDQPQHF.

This clonotype was picked up a small number of times. The chain employs TRBV7-9 and TRBJ1-1, with TRBD1 identical over 9 bases. The V gene's germline CDR1 is SEHNR and CDR2 FQNEAQ (reference sequence). The V and J ends lost 5 bases and 5 bases, in that order; junction bases with no gene match: 15. The CDR3 is 17 residues long. The CDR3 spells CASSLIPGQGWRTEAFF. The CDR3 region has the DNA TGTGCCAGCAGCCTTATTCCGGGACAGGGATGGCGAACTGAAGCTTTCTTT.

The chain links TRBV12-3 or TRBV12-4 to TRBJ2-2; TRBD2 matches 7 bases. CDR3 length equals 14 residues. V lost 4 bases to trimming and J lost 4 bases; unmatched junction nucleotides: 3. As DNA, the CDR3 is TGTGCCAGCAGTTGGGGACTAAGCACCGGGGAGCTGTTTTTT. It encodes CASSWGLSTGELFF.

V and J are TRBV10-3 and TRBJ1-1; a possible D gene is TRBD1 (5 bases). Germline V gene data show CDR1 as ENHRY and CDR2 as SYGVKD. Trimming shortened V by 6 bases and J by 0 bases, and 5 bases separated the two germline ends. The CDR3 runs 12 residues. The CDR3 DNA is TGTGCCATCAGGGGACTGAACACTGAAGCTTTCTTT. The encoded protein is CAIRGLNTEAFF.

This clonotype appeared a few times. The rearrangement uses TRBV5-1 and TRBJ1-2; D ambiguous. The CDR3 loop spans 16 amino acids. V shed 0 bases and J shed 2 bases, with 14 bases lying between them. CDR1 is SGHRS and CDR2 is YFSETQ in the germline V gene. CDR3 loop: CASSLDVLAVNYGYTF. CDR3 bases: TGCGCCAGCAGCTTGGATGTCTTGGCAGTAAACTATGGCTACACCTTC.

The chain employs TRBV19 and TRBJ2-1; TRBD2 matches 13 bases. Germline V lookup: CDR1 LNHDA, CDR2 SQIVND (reference sequence). The CDR3 loop spans 20 amino acids. Losses at the gene ends were 3 bases for V and 7 bases for J; bases not matched to a gene: 18. This CDR3 reads CASSISGLAGERVFRNEQFF. CDR3 sequence (DNA): TGTGCCAGTAGTATCTCCGGACTAGCGGGGGAACGAGTTTTTAGAAATGAGCAGTTCTTC.

In its sample, this clonotype was seen many times. V usage is TRBV12-3 or TRBV12-4 and J usage is TRBJ2-3, with D unresolved. Trimming removed 8 bases from V and 3 bases from J, with 15 bases in between. The CDR3 is made up of 14 amino acids. The CDR3 spells CASRAGVVTDTQYF. The CDR3 nucleotides read TGTGCCAGCCGTGCTGGGGTGGTAACAGATACGCAGTATTTT.